This is a list of T cell receptor beta chains from one sample in a study of CD8 T cells in Susac syndrome. TCRdb re-derived calls from the immunoSEQ multiplex PCR reads in MiXCR, one entry per CDR3 protein. This sample has 330,000 or so distinct CDR3 sequences, with 75% to 90% found just once. The sample consisted of CD8+ T cells from PBMCs. Every receptor here comes from a human donor with multiple sclerosis. The CDR3 runs from the conserved cysteine through the conserved F or W. A D gene is named only where the DNA matches it firmly. Clone size is shown for a subset of rows, as once, few, many or a class of expanded clone.

>TRBV4-3|TRBJ1-1|NA|NA
TGCGCCAGCAGCCAAGCCTCGCAGGGGCCCACTGAAGCTTTCTTT
CASSQASQGPTEAFF
>TRBV29-1|TRBJ2-1|NA|NA
TGCAGCGTTGTAACAGGAGGCAATGAGCAGTTCTTC
CSVVTGGNEQFF
>TRBV30|TRBJ1-5|NA|TRBD1
TGTGCCTGGAGTATGGGACAGAGCAATCAGCCCCAGCATTTT
CAWSMGQSNQPQHF
>TRBV6-5|TRBJ2-1|NA|NA
TGTGCCAGCACCCTCGGGGACCCGAGCTACAATGAGCAGTTCTTC
CASTLGDPSYNEQFF
>TRBV5-6|TRBJ2-7|NA|NA
TGTGCCAGCAGCACCACCTCCTACGAGCAGTACTTC
CASSTTSYEQYF
>TRBV2|TRBJ1-5|NA|TRBD1
TGTGCCAGCCTAATGGGACAGGGGGCGGGACAGCCCCAGCATTTT
CASLMGQGAGQPQHF
>TRBV5-1|TRBJ2-7|NA|NA
TGCGCCAGCAACGAGGAACAGGGATACAACTACGAGCAGTACTTC
CASNEEQGYNYEQYF
>TRBV20-1|TRBJ1-2|NA|NA
TGCAGTGCTAGAGTGCTGGGGATCCACTATGGCTACACCTTC
CSARVLGIHYGYTF
>TRBV7-6|TRBJ2-7|NA|TRBD1
TGTGCCAGCACCGCCGGGACAGGGGGGGGCGAGCAGTACTTC
CASTAGTGGGEQYF
>TRBV7-9|TRBJ2-1|NA|NA
TGTGCCAGCGAGGTAACGAATTACAATGAGCAGTTCTTC
CASEVTNYNEQFF
>TRBV19|TRBJ2-1|NA|NA
TGTGCCAGTAGTATAGATTTTGGTGGTGCCTACAATGAGCAGTTCTTC
CASSIDFGGAYNEQFF
>TRBV4-3|TRBJ2-1|NA|NA
TGCGCCAGCAGCCAAGTCCCAGGGTTCTACAATGAGCAGTTCTTC
CASSQVPGFYNEQFF
>TRBV5-1|TRBJ2-1|few|NA
TGCGCCAGCAGCCCCGGCCTGGGGATGAGCTCCTACAATGAGCAGTTCTTC
CASSPGLGMSSYNEQFF
>TRBV7-9|TRBJ2-1|NA|TRBD1
TGTGCCAGCAGCCTGGGACAGGGCCTACACAATGAGCAGTTCTTC
CASSLGQGLHNEQFF
>TRBV5-4|TRBJ2-1|NA|TRBD2
TGTGCCAGCAGCTTGGAAGAACTAGCGGGGGATCCCCTCCGCTACAATGAGCAGTTCTTC
CASSLEELAGDPLRYNEQFF
>TRBV29-1|TRBJ2-3|NA|TRBD2
TGCAGCGTTACCCCACGGGCCGCGCGGGAGTACACAGATACGCAGTATTTT
CSVTPRAAREYTDTQYF
>TRBV15|TRBJ2-1|NA|NA
TGTGCCACCAGCAACGCGGGGACATACAATGAGCAGTTCTTC
CATSNAGTYNEQFF
>TRBV27|TRBJ2-7|NA|NA
TGTGCCAGCAGTATCACATTAGGCTACGAGCAGTACTTC
CASSITLGYEQYF
>TRBV5-4|TRBJ2-3|NA|NA
TGTGCCAGCACCTCGACCTCTTCTGCAGATACGCAGTATTTT
CASTSTSSADTQYF
>TRBV27|TRBJ1-1|NA|NA
TGTGCCAGCAGTGCTCGCGGCACTGAAGCTTTCTTT
CASSARGTEAFF
>TRBV19|TRBJ2-7|NA|NA
TGTGCCAGTAGTATCGGCAGGGGGGGCTCCTACGAGCAGTACTTC
CASSIGRGGSYEQYF
>TRBV27|TRBJ1-1|NA|NA
TGTGCCAGCAGTTTATCACGTGTCGAGAACACTGAAGCTTTCTTT
CASSLSRVENTEAFF
>TRBV11-2|TRBJ2-1|few|NA
TGTGCCAGCAGCTTTACTGGCGAGCAGTTCTTC
CASSFTGEQFF
>TRBV7-9|TRBJ2-5|NA|TRBD1
TGTGCCAGCAGCTCCGTCAGGCAGGCAGGGGGCGAGGAGACCCAGTACTTC
CASSSVRQAGGEETQYF
>TRBV7-9|TRBJ2-1|NA|TRBD2
TGTGCCAGCAGCTTAACGACTAGCGGGAGGGCCCGAAATGAGCAGTTCTTC
CASSLTTSGRARNEQFF
>TRBV4-3|TRBJ2-6|once|NA
TGCGCCAGCAGCCAAGTCATCGGGGGCGGGTCTGGGGCCAACGTCCTGACTTTC
CASSQVIGGGSGANVLTF
>TRBV4-3|TRBJ2-7|once|NA
TGCGCCAGCAGTCAAGCACAGGAGGGCTACGAGCAGTACTTC
CASSQAQEGYEQYF
>TRBV7-8|TRBJ1-4|few|TRBD1
TGTGCCAGCAGCTTATTACAGGGGAATGAAAAACTGTTTTTT
CASSLLQGNEKLFF
>TRBV2|TRBJ1-5|NA|TRBD1
TGTGCCAGCAGTGAATTAGGACAGGTCAATCAGCCCCAGCATTTT
CASSELGQVNQPQHF
>TRBV27|TRBJ2-1|NA|NA
TGTGCCAGCAGTCTTGGTCGGGCTGAGCAGTTCTTC
CASSLGRAEQFF
>TRBV20-1|TRBJ1-1|once|TRBD1
TGCAGTGCTATCCCCGGGACAGGGATATTCATTAACTCTGAAGCTTTCTTT
CSAIPGTGIFINSEAFF
>TRBV5-1|TRBJ1-1|NA|NA
TGCGCCAGCAGCTTGGTCTCAACGAACACTGAAGCTTTCTTT
CASSLVSTNTEAFF
>TRBV6-1|TRBJ1-1|NA|NA
TGTGCCAGCAGTGAGGGGGACGGAGGGACTGAAGCTTTCTTT
CASSEGDGGTEAFF
>TRBV28|TRBJ2-5|NA|NA
TGTGCCAGCAGCTCGCTAACAGGGTCCTGGGGCCAAGAGACCCAGTACTTC
CASSSLTGSWGQETQYF
>TRBV5-1|TRBJ2-7|once|NA
TGCGCCAGCAGCTCCCGACTGTCCTACGAGCAGTACTTC
CASSSRLSYEQYF
>TRBV7-9|TRBJ1-4|NA|NA
TGTGCCAGCAGCCCCGGCGAAGGGAGTAATGAAAAACTGTTTTTT
CASSPGEGSNEKLFF
>TRBV4-2|TRBJ2-7|NA|NA
TGTGCCAGCAGCCCCCAGATCTCCTACGAGCAGTACTTC
CASSPQISYEQYF
>TRBV29-1|TRBJ2-3|once|NA
TGCAGCGTTGACTTCCGGGAGATGTTAGATACGCAGTATTTT
CSVDFREMLDTQYF
>TRBV5-5|TRBJ1-5|NA|NA
TGTGCCAGCAGCTCAACTTCTACGGGACTTTTTGATAGCAATCAGCCCCAGCATTTT
CASSSTSTGLFDSNQPQHF
>TRBV9|TRBJ2-1|NA|NA
TGTGCCAGCAGCGTAGCCGGCGAGGATGAGCAGTTCTTC
CASSVAGEDEQFF
>TRBV12-3/TRBV12-4|TRBJ1-2|once|NA
TGTGCCAGCAGTTTATCAACGAGGATTTGGGACTATGGCTACACCTTC
CASSLSTRIWDYGYTF
>TRBV15|TRBJ2-2|NA|NA
TGTGCCACCAGCGATTCCAATGCCGGGGAGCTGTTTTTT
CATSDSNAGELFF
>TRBV19|TRBJ2-1|NA|TRBD2
TGTGCCAGTAGTATCATAGCGGGAGTCGTCGATGAGCAGTTCTTC
CASSIIAGVVDEQFF
>TRBV28|TRBJ2-1|NA|NA
TGTGCCAGCAGGGGACGGACCTACAATGAGCAGTTCTTC
CASRGRTYNEQFF
>TRBV4-1|TRBJ2-2|NA|NA
TGCGCCAGCAGCCAAGGACTGTACACCGGGGAGCTGTTTTTT
CASSQGLYTGELFF
>TRBV5-1|TRBJ2-7|NA|NA
TGCGCCAGCAGCTTCGCTTCGGGACCAGACCTCAGCTCCTACGAGCAGTACTTC
CASSFASGPDLSSYEQYF
>TRBV30|TRBJ2-1|NA|TRBD2
TGTGCCTGGATAGCGGGAGTCGGCTACAATGAGCAGTTCTTC
CAWIAGVGYNEQFF
>TRBV3-1|TRBJ2-1|NA|NA
TGTGCCAGCAGCCAAGATTTGGGGCCGGGTCAGTTCTTC
CASSQDLGPGQFF
>TRBV6-2/TRBV6-3|TRBJ2-7|NA|TRBD1
TGTGCCAGCATCGACAGGGTCGATAGCTCCTACGAGCAGTACTTC
CASIDRVDSSYEQYF
>TRBV5-4|TRBJ2-2|NA|TRBD1
TGTGCCAGCAGCCTGGACAGGGTCGGCGGGGAGCTGTTTTTT
CASSLDRVGGELFF
>TRBV6-5|TRBJ2-5|NA|NA
TGTGCCAGCAGTTACTCGATGGAGGGGAAAGAGACCCAGTACTTC
CASSYSMEGKETQYF
>TRBV24-1|TRBJ2-7|NA|NA
TGTGCCACCAGTGAGTCCGGGGACTACGAGCAGTACTTC
CATSESGDYEQYF
>TRBV13|TRBJ2-1|NA|TRBD2
TGTGCCAGCAGCTTAGGGCTGTTGGCGGGAGCCGTCAATGAGCAGTTCTTC
CASSLGLLAGAVNEQFF
>TRBV27|TRBJ2-7|NA|NA
TGTGCCAGCAGTTTGGAGGCAGGGGGGGTGGGGGAGCAGTACTTC
CASSLEAGGVGEQYF
>TRBV9|TRBJ1-1|NA|NA
TGTGCCAGCAGCGTAGCGCAGAACACTGAAGCTTTCTTT
CASSVAQNTEAFF